The T cell receptor beta chain described here comes from a study of T cell repertoires in cytomegalovirus infection. For the study at large: Recently identified HLA-C-restricted CMV epitopes were used, and well-studied HLA-B-restricted CMV epitopes were used as well. Public TCR beta signatures were indicative of both CMV infection and a matching HLA type. Study conclusions and caveats: Using cumulative public TCR beta family frequency, the authors identified those who carried CMV together with the relevant HLA. The ex vivo response was dominated by HLA-C-restricted CMV-specific TCR beta clonotypes.

The trim removed 5 bases at V and 2 bases at J, leaving 5 bases unmatched. CDR1 SGHVS and CDR2 FNYEAQ come from the germline V gene. This CDR3 has 14 amino acids. TCRdb used MiXCR to reprocess the reads, holding one entry per CDR3 protein. The sample holds 700,000 to 850,000 distinct CDR3 sequences; less than 35% are singletons and the top ten take under 15%. With regard to this clonotype: What it recognizes is unknown.

This specimen consisted of cultured CD8+ T cells from PBMCs, obtained from culture after CMV antigen stimulation. The TCR was taken from a human donor in good health (CMV status not recorded). Some clones in this sample may be carry-over from other donors' samples. The V call is TRBV7-6, the J call TRBJ2-5, with 7 bases identical to TRBD2. The CDR3 DNA reads as TGTGCCAGCAGCCAACGGGGGGAGCAAGAGACCCAGTACTTC. It codes for CASSQRGEQETQYF. The full variable domain, in which reference TRBV7-6 and TRBJ2-5 provide the parts outside the CDR3, is GAGVSQSPRYKVTKRGQDVALRCDPISGHVSLYWYRQALGQGPEFLTYFNYEAQQDKSGLPNDRFSAERPEGSISTLTIQRTEQRDSAMYRCASSQRGEQETQYFGPGTRLLVL.